This TCR beta chain appears in the sequencing data of a study of cytomegalovirus exposure and HLA in healthy donors. Findings and caveats of the study: In an earlier analysis, productive rearrangement rates for most beta V segments clustered near 87% or 30%. What a later analysis reportedly showed was that an Asian-associated ancestry cluster had fewer N-insertions than the roughly 670-donor mean. Several V segments, TRBV6-2 and TRBV6-3 among them, could not be told apart and were dropped.

This CDR3 spans 16 amino acids. Germline loops: CDR1 MGHRA, CDR2 YSYEKL. J was trimmed by 7 bases and V by 1 base; bases with no gene match: 12. A remark on this clone: What it recognizes is unknown.

Primers for the PCR totalled 60 Vbeta and 13 Jbeta. Original methodology: Per a later analysis, the number of unique TCR beta chains was approximately 80 million, of which about 11 million were shared. The repertoire was sequenced with immunoSEQ multiplex PCR; TCRdb's copy has only in-frame clones and lacks some. The V and J calls and clone size are taken from that table; D and trimming were inferred from the DNA. The sample lists 84,000 or so clones; approximately 80% were seen once. This TCR was sampled from a man aged 25 to 40 in good health and CMV-seronegative. Material for sequencing was PBMCs. The chain uses TRBV4-1 and TRBJ1-2; 7 bases line up with TRBD1. CDR3 region: CASSQALGGEPFGYTF. CDR3 nucleotides: TGCGCCAGCAGCCAAGCCCTAGGGGGCGAGCCCTTTGGCTACACCTTC.